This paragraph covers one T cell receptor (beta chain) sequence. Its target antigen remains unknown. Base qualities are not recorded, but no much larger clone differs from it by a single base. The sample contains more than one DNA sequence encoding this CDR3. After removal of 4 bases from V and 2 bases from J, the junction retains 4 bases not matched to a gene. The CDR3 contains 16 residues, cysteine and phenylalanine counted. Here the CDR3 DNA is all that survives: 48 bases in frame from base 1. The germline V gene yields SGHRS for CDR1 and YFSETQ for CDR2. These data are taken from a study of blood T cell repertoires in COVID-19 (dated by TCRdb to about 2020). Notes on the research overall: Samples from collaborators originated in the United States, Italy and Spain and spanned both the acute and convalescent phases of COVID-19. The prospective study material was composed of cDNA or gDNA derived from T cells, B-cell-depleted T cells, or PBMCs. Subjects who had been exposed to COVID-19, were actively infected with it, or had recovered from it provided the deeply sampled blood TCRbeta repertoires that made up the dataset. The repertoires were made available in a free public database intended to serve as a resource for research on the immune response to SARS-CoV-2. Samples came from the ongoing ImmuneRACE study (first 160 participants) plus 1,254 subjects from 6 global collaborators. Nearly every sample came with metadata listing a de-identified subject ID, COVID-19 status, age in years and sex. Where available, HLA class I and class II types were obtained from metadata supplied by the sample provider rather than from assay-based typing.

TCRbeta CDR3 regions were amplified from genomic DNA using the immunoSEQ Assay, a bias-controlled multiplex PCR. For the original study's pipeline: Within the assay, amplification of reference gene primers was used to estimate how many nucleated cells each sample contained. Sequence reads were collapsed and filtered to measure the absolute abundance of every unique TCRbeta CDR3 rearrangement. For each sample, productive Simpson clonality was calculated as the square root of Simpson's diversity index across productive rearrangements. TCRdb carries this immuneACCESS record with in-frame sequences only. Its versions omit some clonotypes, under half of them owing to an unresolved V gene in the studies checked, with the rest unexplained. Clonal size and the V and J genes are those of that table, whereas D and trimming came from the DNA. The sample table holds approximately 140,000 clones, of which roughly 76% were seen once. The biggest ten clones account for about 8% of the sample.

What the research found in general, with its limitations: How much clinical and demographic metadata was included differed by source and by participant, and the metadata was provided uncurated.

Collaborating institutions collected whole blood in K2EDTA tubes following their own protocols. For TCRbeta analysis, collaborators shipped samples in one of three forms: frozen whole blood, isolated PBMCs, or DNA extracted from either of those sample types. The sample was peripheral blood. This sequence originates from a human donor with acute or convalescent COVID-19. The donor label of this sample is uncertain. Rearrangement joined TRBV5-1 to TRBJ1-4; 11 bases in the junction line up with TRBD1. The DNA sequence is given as TGCGCCAGCAGCCTTGGACAGGGGGCGACTAATGAAAAACTGTTTTTT. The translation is CASSLGQGATNEKLFF. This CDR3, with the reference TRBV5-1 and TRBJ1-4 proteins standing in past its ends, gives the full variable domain KAGVTQTPRYLIKTRGQQVTLSCSPISGHRSVSWYQQTPGQGLQFLFEYFSETQRNKGNFPGRFSGRQFSNSRSEMNVSTLELGDSALYLCASSLGQGATNEKLFFGSGTQLSVL.